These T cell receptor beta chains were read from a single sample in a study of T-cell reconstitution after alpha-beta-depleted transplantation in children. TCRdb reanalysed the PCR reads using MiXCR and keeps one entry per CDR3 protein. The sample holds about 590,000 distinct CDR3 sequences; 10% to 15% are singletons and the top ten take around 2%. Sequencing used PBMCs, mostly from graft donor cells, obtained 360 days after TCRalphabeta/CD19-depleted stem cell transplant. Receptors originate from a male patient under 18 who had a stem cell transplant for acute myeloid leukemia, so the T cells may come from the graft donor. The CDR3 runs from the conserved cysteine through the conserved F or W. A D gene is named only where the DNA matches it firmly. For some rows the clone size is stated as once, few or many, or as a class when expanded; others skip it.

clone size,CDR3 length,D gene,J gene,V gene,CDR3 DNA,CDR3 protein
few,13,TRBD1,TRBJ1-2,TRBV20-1,TGCAGTGCCAAGACAGGGGGCGGCTATGGCTACACCTTC,CSAKTGGGYGYTF
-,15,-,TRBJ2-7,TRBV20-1,TGCAGTGCTAGAGGGTCCTCTTGGGAGACCAACGAGCAGTACTTC,CSARGSSWETNEQYF
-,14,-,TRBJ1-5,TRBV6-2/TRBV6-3,TGTGCCAGCACTTACAGGCCTAGCAATCAGCCCCAGCATTTT,CASTYRPSNQPQHF
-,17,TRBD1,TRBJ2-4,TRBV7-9,TGTGCCAGCAGCTTGGAAGGGACAGGGGGACCCAAAAACATTCAGTACTTC,CASSLEGTGGPKNIQYF
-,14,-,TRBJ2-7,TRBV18,TGTGCCAGCTCACCGGACTTAATCTCCTACGAGCAGTACTTC,CASSPDLISYEQYF
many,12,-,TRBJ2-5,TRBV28,TGTGCCAGCTACAGGGGAGGAGGGACCCAGTACTTC,CASYRGGGTQYF
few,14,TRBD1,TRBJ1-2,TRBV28,TGTGCCAGCAGTCCCCGACAGGGGGTAGTGGGCTACACCTTC,CASSPRQGVVGYTF
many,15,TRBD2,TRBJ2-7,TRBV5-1,TGCGCCAGCAGCTCGGGACTAGCGGGCCAATACGAGCAGTACTTC,CASSSGLAGQYEQYF
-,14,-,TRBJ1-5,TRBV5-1,TGCGCCAGCAGCAGATCAGGGGGCAATCAGCCCCAGCATTTT,CASSRSGGNQPQHF
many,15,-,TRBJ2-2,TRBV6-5,TGTGCCAGTCGGTCAGCCGAACAGGGAACCGGGGAGCTGTTTTTT,CASRSAEQGTGELFF
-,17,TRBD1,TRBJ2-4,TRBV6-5,TGTGCCAGCAGTTACTCAAGGCGGCAGGGGGTCAAAAACATTCAGTACTTC,CASSYSRRQGVKNIQYF
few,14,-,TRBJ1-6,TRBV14,TGTGCCAGCAGCCAAGAGGGTCCATGGTCACCCCTCCACTTT,CASSQEGPWSPLHF
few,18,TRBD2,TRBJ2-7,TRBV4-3,TGCGCCAGCAGCCAAGATCGAACACTAGCGGGTATATCCTACGAGCAGTACTTC,CASSQDRTLAGISYEQYF
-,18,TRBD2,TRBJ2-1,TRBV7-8,TGTGCCAGCAGCTTAGTGGGACTAGCGGGAGTTTCCTACAATGAGCAGTTCTTC,CASSLVGLAGVSYNEQFF
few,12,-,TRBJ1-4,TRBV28,TGTGCCAGCGCAAGAGGAAGTGAAAAACTGTTTTTT,CASARGSEKLFF
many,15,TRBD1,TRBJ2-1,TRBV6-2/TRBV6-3,TGTGCCAGCAATCCACGGGACAGGGACTACAATGAGCAGTTCTTC,CASNPRDRDYNEQFF
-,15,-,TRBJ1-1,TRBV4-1,TGCGCCAGCAGCCAAGACAGGAGGCTGGGGACTGAAGCTTTCTTT,CASSQDRRLGTEAFF
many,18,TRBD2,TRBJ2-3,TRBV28,TGTGCCAGCAGCTCTCCGGGACTAGCGGGAGGGCCCTTATATACGCAGTATTTT,CASSSPGLAGGPLYTQYF
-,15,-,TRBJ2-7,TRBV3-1,TGTGCCAGCAGTCTGGCTCCGGGGACTCCCTACGAGCAGTACTTC,CASSLAPGTPYEQYF
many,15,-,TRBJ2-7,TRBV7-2,TGTGCCAGCAGCTTAGCCGGAGTAGACTCCTACGAGCAGTACTTC,CASSLAGVDSYEQYF
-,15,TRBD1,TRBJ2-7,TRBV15,TGTGCCACCAGCAGAGTAGCAGACAGGGGCTACGAGCAGTACTTC,CATSRVADRGYEQYF
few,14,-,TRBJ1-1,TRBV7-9,TGTGCCAGCAGCTTAGCTACGGTGAACACTGAAGCTTTCTTT,CASSLATVNTEAFF
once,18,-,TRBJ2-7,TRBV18,TGTGCCAGCTCACGCAAGAGAGTGGACGGTGTAAGCTCCTACGAGCAGTACTTC,CASSRKRVDGVSSYEQYF
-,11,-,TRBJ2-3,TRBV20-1,TGCAGTGCCCTGCTCCCTGATACGCAGTATTTT,CSALLPDTQYF
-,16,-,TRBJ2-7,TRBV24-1,TGTGCCACCAGTGATTTATGGACGGGGAGCTCCTACGAGCAGTACTTC,CATSDLWTGSSYEQYF
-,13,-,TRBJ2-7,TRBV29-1,TGCAGCGTGGGGGGGCTGACGCTTACAGAGCAGTACTTC,CSVGGLTLTEQYF
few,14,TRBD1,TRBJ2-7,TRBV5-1,TGCGCCAGCAGCCGAGATGGGACAGGGGGCGAGCAGTACTTC,CASSRDGTGGEQYF